This passage covers 27 T cell receptor beta chains from one sample sequenced in a study of regulatory T cells in long-lasting Graves disease. Regarding time point: persistent/refractory GD, antithyroid drugs over 5 years with positive TRAb. PBMCs provided the RNA from which the TCR library was made. In building TCR beta libraries, iRepertoire HTBI primers were used together with Arm-PCR of CDR3 regions. TCRdb used MiXCR to reprocess the multiplex PCR reads, holding one entry per CDR3 protein. The table has 400,000 to 500,000 distinct CDR3 sequences, under 25% seen once. Sequenced material: peripheral blood mononuclear cells (PBMCs), taken when the disease was refractory, from a patient treated with antithyroid drugs. The origin of the receptors is a female donor with Graves disease.

This clonotype appeared a few times. This chain uses TRBV28 with TRBJ1-1; D not certain. The CDR3 runs 15 residues. Germline V gives CDR1 MDHEN, CDR2 SYDVKM. V was clipped by 3 bases and J by 3 bases, with 14 bases between them. In DNA, the CDR3 is TGTGCCAGCAGTTTCTGGACGGAAAGGGACACTGAAGCTTTCTTT. Protein: CASSFWTERDTEAFF.

This clonotype was seen ten or more times. The V call is TRBV7-2, the J call TRBJ2-7; 7 positions match TRBD2. J was trimmed by 7 bases and V by 3 bases; bases with no gene match: 12. Germline V gives CDR1 SGHTA, CDR2 FQGNSA. The CDR3 totals 15 residues. CDR3 sequence: CASSFLSSGRGEQYF. CDR3 nucleotides: TGTGCCAGCAGCTTCTTATCTAGCGGCCGGGGAGAGCAGTACTTC.

The chain employs TRBV2 and TRBJ2-1; D is possibly TRBD1 (5 bases). The germline V gene encodes CDR1 SNHLY and CDR2 FYNNEI. The CDR3 is 14 amino acids. V was shortened by 7 bases and J by 2 bases, with 12 bases between the two germline ends. CDR3 DNA sequence: TGTGCCAGCAAATACAGGCTAACCTACAATGAGCAGTTCTTC. Its protein product is CASKYRLTYNEQFF.

This clonotype has ten or more counts. The rearrangement joins TRBV7-8 to TRBJ1-2; 7 bases fit TRBD1. From germline, CDR1 is SGHVS and CDR2 FQNEAQ. Trimming took 4 bases from V and 4 from J; bases not matched to a gene: 12. The CDR3 contains 16 residues. The CDR3 bases are TGTGCCAGCAGCTCAGGGGGAACAGTCTTGGGCTATGGCTACACCTTC. This sequence encodes CASSSGGTVLGYGYTF.

The gene calls are TRBV29-1 and TRBJ1-4, with D unresolved. Germline values: CDR1 SQVTM, CDR2 ANQGSEA. V lost 1 base, J lost 7 bases, and 13 bases lay in between. CDR3 length: 14 amino acids. This CDR3 reads CSVEGWGGREKLFF. CDR3 bases: TGCAGCGTTGAAGGTTGGGGTGGTCGTGAAAAACTGTTTTTT.

Many counts were recorded for this clonotype. The rearrangement links TRBV7-9 to TRBJ1-6; D unclear. The CDR3 consists of 15 residues. Germline assignment: CDR1 SEHNR and CDR2 FQNEAQ (reference sequence). V was clipped by 1 base and J by 5 bases, with 9 bases between them. The DNA of the CDR3 is TGTGCCAGCAGCTTAGGTGTGGGCCATAATTCACCCCTCCACTTT. Protein sequence: CASSLGVGHNSPLHF.

On this clonotype itself: Sequence at one end of the junction differs from germline and may be a read error. CDR3 residues: CASSLGPVEGLVF. The CDR3 DNA reads TGTGCCAGCAGCTTAGGGCCGGTAGAGGGACTGGTTTTT. The V and J genes are TRBV5-5 and TRBJ1-4, with a possible D match to TRBD1 (5 bases). Germline CDR1 reads SGHKS; CDR2 reads YYEKEE (reference sequence). This CDR3 is built from 13 residues.

Ten or more counts support this clonotype. The V gene is TRBV28, the J gene TRBJ1-5, with D possibly being TRBD1 (6 bases). Per the germline V gene, CDR1 is MDHEN and CDR2 is SYDVKM. V was trimmed by 7 bases and J by 2 bases, leaving 6 bases between them. The CDR3 runs to 12 residues. Written as DNA, the CDR3 is TGTGCCAGCACAGGGGGCAATCAGCCCCAGCATTTT. Protein: CASTGGNQPQHF.

V is TRBV19 and J is TRBJ1-1, with D uncertain. Germline V gene data show CDR1 as LNHDA and CDR2 as SQIVND (reference sequence). This CDR3 comprises 15 residues. V was cut by 2 bases and J by 0 bases, with 10 bases left in between. The CDR3 sequence: CASSISFRMNTEAFF. The DNA of the CDR3 is TGTGCCAGTAGTATAAGTTTTCGCATGAACACTGAAGCTTTCTTT.

The chain employs TRBV20-1 and TRBJ1-4; 9 bases match TRBD1. In germline, CDR1 is DFQATT, CDR2 SNEGSKA (reference sequence). The CDR3 loop spans 14 amino acids. The junction had 4 bases not matched to a gene; V was cut back by 5 bases and J by 3 bases. For the CDR3, the DNA is TGCAGTGCTGGGGACAGGGTCTCTAATGAAAAACTGTTTTTT. Translated: CSAGDRVSNEKLFF.

This clonotype has a count of ten or more. The rearrangement joins TRBV28 to TRBJ1-1; D perhaps matches TRBD1 (5 bases). Per germline, CDR1 MDHEN and CDR2 SYDVKM. This CDR3 contains 14 residues. Trimming took 5 bases from V and 5 from J, leaving 15 bases between them. CDR3 loop: CASSRQRGLTEAFF. The CDR3 nucleotides read TGTGCCAGCAGTAGACAAAGGGGATTGACTGAAGCTTTCTTT.

The V and J genes are TRBV18 and TRBJ2-7; a possible D gene is TRBD1 (5 bases). V gave up 6 bases and J gave up 0 bases, with 15 bases separating them. Germline V CDR1 and CDR2: KGHSH, LQKENI. CDR3 size: 15 residues. The CDR3 reads CASSAPPQGSYEQYF. In DNA, the CDR3 is TGTGCCAGCTCCGCCCCCCCCCAGGGCTCCTACGAGCAGTACTTC.

The chain is built from TRBV19 and TRBJ2-5, with D unresolved. This CDR3 region has 14 residues. V was shortened by 5 bases and J by 5 bases, with 15 bases between the two germline ends. In germline, CDR1 is LNHDA, CDR2 SQIVND (reference sequence). The CDR3 protein is CASSLDPRRETQYF. CDR3 nucleotide sequence: TGTGCCAGTAGTTTGGACCCCCGTAGGGAGACCCAGTACTTC.

This clonotype was counted a few times. The chain joins TRBV25-1 to TRBJ1-6; D uncertain. The germline CDR1 and CDR2 sequences are MGHDK and SYGVNS. This CDR3 is 15 amino acids long. Trimming removed 2 bases at V and 0 bases at J, with 5 bases between. Here the CDR3 reads CASSERSSYNSPLHF. The CDR3, as DNA: TGTGCCAGCAGTGAAAGAAGCTCCTATAATTCACCCCTCCACTTT.

This clonotype was seen a few times. The chain uses TRBV7-2 and TRBJ2-7, with a tentative D call TRBD2 (5 bases). The CDR3 loop spans 15 amino acids. Germline CDR1 and CDR2: SGHTA and FQGNSA. The V end lost 3 bases, the J end lost 3 bases, and 15 bases lay between the germline ends. CDR3 sequence: CASSFAPTRGYEQYF. The DNA of the CDR3 is TGTGCCAGCAGCTTTGCCCCAACCCGGGGCTACGAGCAGTACTTC.

The rearrangement links TRBV5-1 to TRBJ1-4; D is perhaps TRBD1 (6 bases). V was clipped by 6 bases and J by 7 bases, with 13 bases between them. This CDR3 comprises 13 residues. Germline CDR1 reads SGHRS; CDR2 reads YFSETQ. The CDR3 reads CASTRGGGEKLFF. CDR3 sequence (DNA): TGCGCCAGCACGAGGGGGGGAGGTGAAAAACTGTTTTTT.

This clonotype was counted ten times or more. The rearrangement links TRBV9 to TRBJ2-5; D might be TRBD1 or TRBD2, each matching 5 bases. Per the germline V gene, CDR1 is SGDLS and CDR2 is YYNGEE. The V end was cut by 1 base, the J end by 4 bases, with 11 bases between. The CDR3 is made up of 14 amino acids. DNA for the CDR3: TGTGCCAGCAGCGTAAGCAACGGGGCAGAGACCCAGTACTTC. Encoded protein: CASSVSNGAETQYF.

This chain connects TRBV29-1 to TRBJ2-5; 8 bases fit TRBD1. The J segment lost 7 bases and the V segment lost 0 bases, leaving 4 bases of the junction unmatched. This CDR3 is built from 13 residues. Germline V CDR1 and CDR2: SQVTM, ANQGSEA. CDR3 protein: CSVEDRGRGTQYF. Written as DNA, the CDR3 is TGCAGCGTTGAAGACAGGGGGCGTGGGACCCAGTACTTC. The full variable domain, its missing parts supplied by reference TRBV29-1 and TRBJ2-5, is SAVISQKPSRDICQRGTSLTIQCQVDSQVTMMFWYRQQPGQSLTLIATANQGSEATYESGFVIDKFPISRPNLTFSTLTVSNMSPEDSSIYLCSVEDRGRGTQYFGPGTRLLVL.

This clonotype was seen at least ten times. This chain links TRBV11-3 with TRBJ1-1; D may be TRBD1 (5 bases). Germline lookup yields CDR1 SGHNT and CDR2 YENEEA. V gave up 2 bases and J gave up 3 bases, with 10 bases separating them. This CDR3 contains 14 residues. Written as DNA, the CDR3 is TGTGCCAGCAGCTTACAGGGATCGGACACTGAAGCTTTCTTT. It translates to CASSLQGSDTEAFF.

This clonotype was detected a few times. The chain joins TRBV11-2 to TRBJ1-4; TRBD1 aligns across 7 bases. The CDR3 extends over 16 amino acids. Trimming took 5 bases from V and 8 from J; bases not matched to a gene: 14. The germline CDR1 and CDR2 sequences are SGHAT and FQNNGV. CDR3 residues: CASSQDWNRGGEKLFF. CDR3 DNA sequence: TGTGCCAGCAGCCAAGATTGGAACAGGGGAGGAGAAAAACTGTTTTTT. Supplemented by reference TRBV11-2 and TRBJ1-4, the full variable domain reads EAGVAQSPRYKIIEKRQSVAFWCNPISGHATLYWYQQILGQGPKLLIQFQNNGVVDDSQLPKDRFSAERLKGVDSTLKIQPAKLEDSAVYLCASSQDWNRGGEKLFFGSGTQLSVL.

This clonotype has ten or more counts. This chain uses TRBV27 with TRBJ2-7; the match to TRBD2 covers 8 bases. Looked up from germline, CDR1 is MNHEY and CDR2 is SMNVEV (reference sequence). This CDR3 is built from 15 residues. V shed 6 bases and J 7 bases; nucleotides not matched to a gene: 14. In DNA form, the CDR3 reads TGTGCCAGCAGCGAACGTAGCGGGAATCGGGGTGAGCAGTACTTC. Residues: CASSERSGNRGEQYF.

This clonotype was recorded at least ten times. The rearrangement links TRBV28 to TRBJ2-6; D remains unclear. The CDR3 runs 15 residues. Germline V gene lookup returns CDR1 MDHEN and CDR2 SYDVKM. The V gene lost 3 bases and the J gene lost 1 base, with 7 bases spanning the gap. CDR3 in amino acids: CASSLTESGANVLTF. CDR3 bases: TGTGCCAGCAGTTTGACTGAATCTGGGGCCAACGTCCTGACTTTC. The whole variable domain, remainder taken from reference TRBV28 and TRBJ2-6, is DVKVTQSSRYLVKRTGEKVFLECVQDMDHENMFWYRQDPGLGLRLIYFSYDVKMKEKGDIPEGYSVSREKKERFSLILESASTNQTSMYLCASSLTESGANVLTFGAGSRLTVL.

The chain uses TRBV19 and TRBJ1-5; D is ambiguous. The germline V gene encodes CDR1 LNHDA and CDR2 SQIVND (reference sequence). Trimming removed 3 bases from V and 7 bases from J, with 10 bases in between. The CDR3 covers 13 residues. The CDR3 DNA sequence: TGTGCCAGTAGTATTGAAGGAGTCCAGCCCCAGCATTTT. Protein: CASSIEGVQPQHF.

There are many counts of this clonotype. The chain is built from TRBV27 and TRBJ2-2; 7 nucleotides align to TRBD1. J lost 5 bases, V lost 6 bases, and 12 bases had no gene match. Looked up from germline, CDR1 is MNHEY and CDR2 is SMNVEV (reference sequence). The CDR3 sequence is 16 residues long. The CDR3 sequence is CASRHRGERPTGELFF. DNA of the CDR3: TGTGCCAGCAGGCACAGGGGCGAGCGGCCAACCGGGGAGCTGTTTTTT.

V is TRBV28 and J is TRBJ1-2; 8 bases map to TRBD1. V lost 6 bases, J lost 3 bases, and 6 bases stayed unmatched. The CDR3 is 14 amino acids. Germline CDR1 is MDHEN and CDR2 is SYDVKM. CDR3 region: CASRPRTGYYGYTF. DNA of the CDR3: TGTGCCAGCAGACCTCGGACAGGGTACTATGGCTACACCTTC.

This clonotype was observed many times. V is TRBV6-2 or TRBV6-3 and J is TRBJ1-1; no definite D call. The germline V gene encodes CDR1 MNHEY and CDR2 SVGEGT. The ends were cut back, 6 bases at V and 4 bases at J, with 12 bases in the middle. The CDR3 totals 13 residues. This CDR3 reads CASSPLRVTEAFF. For the CDR3, the DNA is TGTGCCAGCAGCCCCTTGAGAGTCACTGAAGCTTTCTTT.

V is TRBV20-1 and J is TRBJ2-2; D might be TRBD2 (6 bases). CDR1 DFQATT and CDR2 SNEGSKA come from the germline V gene (reference sequence). This CDR3 is 15 amino acids long. The CDR3 nucleotides are TGCTGTAGCTTAAGAGGCGGGACTAACACCGGGGAGCTGTTTTTT. This codes for CCSLRGGTNTGELFF.